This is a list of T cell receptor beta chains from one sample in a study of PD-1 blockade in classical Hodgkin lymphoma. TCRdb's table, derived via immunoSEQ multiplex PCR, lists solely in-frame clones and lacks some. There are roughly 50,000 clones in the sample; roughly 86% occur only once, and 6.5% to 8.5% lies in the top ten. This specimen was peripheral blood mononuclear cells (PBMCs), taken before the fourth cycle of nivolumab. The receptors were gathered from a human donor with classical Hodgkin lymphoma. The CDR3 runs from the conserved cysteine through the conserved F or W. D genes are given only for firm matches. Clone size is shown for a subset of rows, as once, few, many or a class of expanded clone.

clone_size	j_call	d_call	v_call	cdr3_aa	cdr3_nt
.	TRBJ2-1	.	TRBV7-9	CAGLRERNEQFF	TGTGCCGGACTTCGCGAGAGGAATGAGCAGTTCTTC
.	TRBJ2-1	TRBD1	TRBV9	CASSSGTEAYNEQFF	TGTGCCAGCAGCTCCGGGACAGAGGCCTACAATGAGCAGTTCTTC
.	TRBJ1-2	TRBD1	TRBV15	CATSRGGQGRGYGYTF	TGTGCCACCAGCAGGGGGGGACAGGGAAGGGGCTATGGCTACACCTTC
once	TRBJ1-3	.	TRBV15	CATSQTTGNTIYF	TGTGCCACCAGTCAGACAACCGGAAACACCATATATTTT
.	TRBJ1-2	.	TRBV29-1	CSVGTDAFGYTF	TGCAGCGTGGGGACGGACGCCTTTGGCTACACCTTC
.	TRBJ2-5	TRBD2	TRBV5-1	CASSLGLAGGPSQETQYF	TGCGCCAGCAGCTTGGGACTAGCGGGAGGGCCCTCTCAAGAGACCCAGTACTTC
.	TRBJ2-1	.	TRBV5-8	CASSLGTRQRGEQFF	TGTGCCAGCAGCTTGGGGACGCGGCAACGTGGTGAGCAGTTCTTC
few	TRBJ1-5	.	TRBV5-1	CASSLDGGQGQPQHF	TGCGCCAGCAGCTTGGACGGGGGGCAGGGCCAGCCCCAGCATTTT
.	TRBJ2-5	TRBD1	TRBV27	CASSLQGSGTQYF	TGTGCCAGCAGCCTACAGGGGTCGGGGACCCAGTACTTC
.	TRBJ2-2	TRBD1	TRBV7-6	CASSSGQGARDTGELFF	TGTGCCAGCAGCTCCGGACAGGGGGCGAGGGACACCGGGGAGCTGTTTTTT
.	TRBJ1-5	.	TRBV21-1	CASSKERQDREPSNQPQHF	TGTGCCAGCAGCAAAGAGCGCCAGGACAGGGAGCCTTCCAATCAGCCCCAGCATTTT
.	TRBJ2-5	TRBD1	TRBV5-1	CASSLTGAQETQYF	TGCGCCAGCAGCTTAACAGGGGCCCAAGAGACCCAGTACTTC
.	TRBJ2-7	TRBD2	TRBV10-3	CAITKGLARYEQYF	TGTGCCATCACCAAGGGACTAGCTAGGTACGAGCAGTACTTC
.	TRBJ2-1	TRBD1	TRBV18	CASSLQGYSDEQFF	TGTGCCAGCTCATTACAGGGGTACTCGGATGAGCAGTTCTTC
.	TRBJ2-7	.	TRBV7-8	CASSPRGVSTYEQYF	TGTGCCAGCAGCCCAAGAGGGGTATCCACCTACGAGCAGTACTTC
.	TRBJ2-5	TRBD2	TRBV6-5	CASSDPTSAETQYF	TGTGCCAGCAGTGACCCGACTAGCGCAGAGACCCAGTACTTC
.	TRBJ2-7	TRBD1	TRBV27	CASRRGGSSYEQYF	TGTGCCAGCAGGCGAGGGGGCAGCTCCTACGAGCAGTACTTC
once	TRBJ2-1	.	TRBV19	CASKQAFSSYNEQFF	TGTGCCAGTAAACAGGCCTTCAGCTCCTACAATGAGCAGTTCTTC
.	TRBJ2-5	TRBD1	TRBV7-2	CASSEGQGGQETQYF	TGTGCCAGCAGCGAGGGACAGGGAGGCCAAGAGACCCAGTACTTC
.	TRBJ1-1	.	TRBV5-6	CASSLGGNTEAFF	TGTGCCAGCAGCTTGGGGGGGAACACTGAAGCTTTCTTT
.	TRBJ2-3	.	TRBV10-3	CAISTGTESTDTQYF	TGTGCCATCAGCACCGGGACGGAGAGCACAGATACGCAGTATTTT
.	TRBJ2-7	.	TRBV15	CATSTGTGSYEQYF	TGTGCCACCAGCACCGGGACGGGTTCCTACGAGCAGTACTTC
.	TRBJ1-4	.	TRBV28	CASSFPGRTTNEKLFF	TGTGCCAGCAGTTTTCCCGGCCGAACAACTAATGAAAAACTGTTTTTT
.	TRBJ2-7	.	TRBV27	CASGTYEQYF	TGTGCCAGCGGAACTTACGAGCAGTACTTC
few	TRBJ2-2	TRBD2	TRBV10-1	CASSDRAGLTGELFF	TGCGCCAGCAGTGATCGAGCGGGGCTCACCGGGGAGCTGTTTTTT
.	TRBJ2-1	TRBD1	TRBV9	CASSSRDRGYNEQFF	TGTGCCAGCAGCTCCCGGGACAGGGGATACAATGAGCAGTTCTTC
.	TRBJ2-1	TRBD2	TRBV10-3	CAISESGSGGDNEQFF	TGTGCCATCAGTGAGTCAGGAAGCGGGGGGGACAATGAGCAGTTCTTC
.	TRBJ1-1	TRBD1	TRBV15	CATLVAKDRAPGDTEAFF	TGTGCCACCCTGGTAGCCAAGGACAGGGCCCCTGGGGACACTGAAGCTTTCTTT
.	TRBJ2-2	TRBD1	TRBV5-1	CASSSGQFSNTGELFF	TGCGCCAGCAGCTCGGGACAGTTCTCGAACACCGGGGAGCTGTTTTTT
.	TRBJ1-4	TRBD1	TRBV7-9	CASSLTGGEEKLFF	TGTGCCAGCAGCTTGACAGGGGGGGAGGAAAAACTGTTTTTT
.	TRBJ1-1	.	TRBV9	CASSVAENTEAFF	TGTGCCAGCAGCGTAGCAGAGAACACTGAAGCTTTCTTT
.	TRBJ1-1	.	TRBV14	CASSPWTMGMNTEAFF	TGTGCCAGCAGCCCCTGGACGATGGGTATGAACACTGAAGCTTTCTTT
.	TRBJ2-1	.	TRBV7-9	CASSADLVDEQFF	TGTGCCAGCAGCGCGGACCTAGTCGATGAGCAGTTCTTC
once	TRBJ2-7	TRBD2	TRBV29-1	CSVEVRGIYEQYF	TGCAGCGTTGAAGTGCGGGGGATCTACGAGCAGTACTTC
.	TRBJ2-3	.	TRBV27	CASSFSGRVSTDTQYF	TGTGCCAGCAGTTTTTCCGGGAGAGTAAGCACAGATACGCAGTATTTT
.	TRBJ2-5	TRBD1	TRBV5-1	CASSRDRARETQYF	TGCGCCAGCAGCCGGGACAGGGCGAGGGAGACCCAGTACTTC
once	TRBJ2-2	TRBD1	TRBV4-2	CASSQSGTGFTGELFF	TGTGCCAGCAGCCAGTCCGGGACAGGGTTTACCGGGGAGCTGTTTTTT
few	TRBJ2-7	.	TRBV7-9	CASSLGLNAQYF	TGTGCCAGCAGCTTAGGACTTAACGCGCAGTACTTC
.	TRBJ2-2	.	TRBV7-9	CASSLAKTTGELFF	TGTGCCAGCAGCTTAGCGAAGACGACCGGGGAGCTGTTTTTT
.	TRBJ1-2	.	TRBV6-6	CASSLAGDGYTF	TGTGCCAGCAGCCTGGCGGGAGATGGCTACACCTTC
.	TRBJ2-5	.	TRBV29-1	CSVVRGGSGETQYF	TGCAGCGTTGTTAGGGGGGGGTCCGGAGAGACCCAGTACTTC
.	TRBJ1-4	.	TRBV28	CASSRPSINEKLFF	TGTGCCAGCAGTCGGCCCTCCATAAATGAAAAACTGTTTTTT
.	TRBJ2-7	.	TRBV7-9	CASSLAVNTNEQYF	TGTGCCAGCAGCTTAGCGGTAAATACTAACGAGCAGTACTTC
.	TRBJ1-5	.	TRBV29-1	CSVEAGVNQPQHF	TGCAGCGTTGAAGCAGGGGTCAATCAGCCCCAGCATTTT
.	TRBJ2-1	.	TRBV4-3	CASSQDPKPGTQQFF	TGCGCCAGCAGCCAAGACCCCAAACCGGGAACTCAGCAGTTCTTC
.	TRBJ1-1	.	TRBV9	CASSVDGDPTEAFF	TGTGCCAGCAGCGTAGATGGGGACCCCACTGAAGCTTTCTTT
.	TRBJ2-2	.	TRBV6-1	CASRRQIRETGELFF	TGTGCCAGCAGAAGACAGATCCGGGAGACCGGGGAGCTGTTTTTT
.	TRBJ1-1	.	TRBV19	CASVTGPGNTEAFF	TGTGCCAGTGTGACAGGTCCTGGGAACACTGAAGCTTTCTTT
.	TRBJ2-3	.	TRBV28	CASSFPDTRGTQYF	TGTGCCAGCAGTTTTCCGGATACCAGGGGTACGCAGTATTTT
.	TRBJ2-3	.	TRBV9	CASSGPGTDTQYF	TGTGCCAGCAGCGGCCCGGGGACAGATACGCAGTATTTT
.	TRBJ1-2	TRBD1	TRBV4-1	CASSLTGRDRGWGQGYTF	TGCGCCAGCAGCCTTACTGGCCGGGACAGGGGGTGGGGACAGGGCTACACCTTC
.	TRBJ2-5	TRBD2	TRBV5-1	CASSRRLAGVETQYF	TGCGCCAGCAGCCGGAGACTAGCGGGAGTTGAGACCCAGTACTTC
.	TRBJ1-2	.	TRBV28	CASTPPDGEYGYTF	TGTGCCAGCACCCCCCCGGACGGAGAATATGGCTACACCTTC